These 13 T cell receptor beta chains came from one sample sequenced in a study of T-cell memory formation after mild COVID-19 listed by TCRdb under 2021. The method behind the library was 5' RACE. TCRdb lists the instrument as Illumina NovaSeq 6000. The raw public reads went through TCRdb reprocessing: fastp at Q25, MiXCR clone calling, in-frame beta chains kept. One record per CDR3 amino acid sequence lists the most common genes and DNA. In this sample the table shows about 110,000 distinct CDR3 sequences, around a fifth of which occur a single time. Together, the top ten hold about 38% of the sample. Material for sequencing was PBMCs or a T cell subset sorted from them (not recorded which). Receptor source: a man between 18 and 29 years old who had mild COVID-19 (a few samples of this study predate the infection). The sample titles of this study are shuffled in the database, so cell type and time point are left out; the donor was told from shared clones.

The chain links TRBV28 to TRBJ1-6; perhaps TRBD1 as D (5 bases). The CDR3 loop spans 14 amino acids. The V gene lost 9 bases and the J gene lost 0 bases, with 9 bases spanning the gap. Per the germline V gene, CDR1 is MDHEN and CDR2 is SYDVKM. CDR3 residues: CARGGGSYNSPLHF. In DNA form, the CDR3 reads TGTGCCAGGGGGGGGGGCTCCTATAATTCACCCCTCCACTTT.

In its sample, this clonotype was seen many times. The rearrangement links TRBV18 to TRBJ2-2; D call uncertain. Germline V gives CDR1 KGHSH, CDR2 LQKENI. V lost 2 bases and J 3 bases, leaving 4 bases between the germline ends. The CDR3 has 13 residues. For the CDR3, the DNA is TGTGCCAGCTCACCAGGGTACACCGGGGAGCTGTTTTTT. Residues: CASSPGYTGELFF. The full variable domain, rest sourced from reference TRBV18 and TRBJ2-2, is NAGVMQNPRHLVRRRGQEARLRCSPMKGHSHVYWYRQLPEEGLKFMVYLQKENIIDESGMPKERFSAEFPKEGPSILRIQQVVRGDSAAYFCASSPGYTGELFFGEGSRLTVL.

This chain links TRBV4-3 with TRBJ2-7, with TRBD1 identical over 8 bases. Germline V gene data show CDR1 as LGHNA and CDR2 as YSLEER. This CDR3 is built from 14 residues. Losses at the gene ends were 4 bases for V and 7 bases for J; bases not matched to a gene: 9. For the CDR3, the DNA is TGCGCCAGCAGCCTGGACAGGGCGAGGGGGGAGCAGTACTTC. It is translated as CASSLDRARGEQYF.

This clonotype was detected a few times. This chain joins TRBV4-3 and TRBJ2-7, with D tentatively TRBD2 (6 bases). Between the trimmed V and J ends, which lost 4 bases and 2 bases, there was a span of 15 bases. Germline CDR1 reads LGHNA; CDR2 reads YSLEER. There are 15 residues in the CDR3. CDR3 amino acids: CASSPGGASTYEQYF. CDR3 bases: TGCGCCAGCAGCCCAGGAGGGGCCTCGACCTACGAGCAGTACTTC.

The chain carries TRBV4-3 and TRBJ1-6; 7 bases match TRBD1. The V and J ends lost 1 base and 7 bases, in that order; junction bases with no gene match: 4. Germline V gives CDR1 LGHNA, CDR2 YSLEER. This CDR3 has 15 residues. CDR3 DNA: TGCGCCAGCAGCCAAGGGACAGGAGTAAATTCACCCCTCCACTTT. Its translation: CASSQGTGVNSPLHF.

This clonotype showed up just a few times. The chain has TRBV7-9 and TRBJ1-2; D is unresolved. The V end was cut by 5 bases, the J end by 6 bases, with 7 bases between. Germline CDR1 and CDR2: SEHNR and FQNEAQ (reference sequence). The CDR3 sequence is 11 residues long. CDR3 bases: TGTGCCAGCAGCCAGAATAATGGCTACACCTTC. It specifies CASSQNNGYTF.

The chain is built from TRBV12-3 or TRBV12-4 and TRBJ2-1; 8 bases fit TRBD2. The CDR3 length is 16 residues. V lost 6 bases, J lost 3 bases, and 10 bases stayed unmatched. In DNA, the CDR3 is TGTGCCAGCAGCCGCCCGCGGGGGGCCAACTACAATGAGCAGTTCTTC. Protein: CASSRPRGANYNEQFF.

The rearrangement uses TRBV5-1 and TRBJ1-6; D is perhaps TRBD1 (5 bases). The V gene lost 4 bases and the J gene lost 0 bases, with 20 bases spanning the gap. Germline loops: CDR1 SGHRS, CDR2 YFSETQ. The CDR3 totals 19 residues. The CDR3 nucleotides read TGCGCCAGCAGCCAACCGCCAGGGCCTTCCATCTCCTATAATTCACCCCTCCACTTT. Translation gives CASSQPPGPSISYNSPLHF.

This clonotype was recorded a few times. V usage is TRBV7-9 and J usage is TRBJ1-3; tentatively, D is TRBD1 (5 bases). CDR3 length: 15 amino acids. The germline CDR1 and CDR2 sequences are SEHNR and FQNEAQ (reference sequence). V was clipped by 6 bases and J by 8 bases, with 20 bases between them. This CDR3 reads CASRRPGAGSDTIYF. As DNA, the CDR3 is TGTGCCAGCAGGCGCCCCGGGGCCGGATCGGACACCATATATTTT.

This clonotype was counted between two and nine times. The V call is TRBV15, the J call TRBJ2-5; 7 nucleotides agree with TRBD1. V gave up 5 bases and J gave up 5 bases; unmatched junction bases: 8. Germline lookup yields CDR1 LNHNV and CDR2 YYDKDF (reference sequence). The CDR3 totals 14 residues. CDR3 sequence (DNA): TGTGCCACCAGCGGTCAGGGGGTGAGGGAGACCCAGTACTTC. Its protein is CATSGQGVRETQYF.

V gene TRBV7-7 combines with J gene TRBJ2-3; TRBD2 aligns across 11 bases. Germline V gives CDR1 SSHAT, CDR2 FNYEAQ (reference sequence). Germline trimming cut 3 bases from V and 6 bases from J; bases unmatched to any gene: 2. CDR3 length equals 14 residues. This CDR3 reads CASSFSGGADTQYF. DNA for the CDR3: TGTGCCAGCAGCTTTAGCGGGGGGGCTGATACGCAGTATTTT.

V and J are TRBV27 and TRBJ2-7; D could derive from TRBD1 or TRBD2 (5 bases each). V lost 3 bases and J 7 bases, leaving 13 bases between the germline ends. In germline, CDR1 is MNHEY, CDR2 SMNVEV (reference sequence). The CDR3 totals 13 residues. The chain's CDR3 is CASSFGAWGEQYF. The CDR3 DNA follows: TGTGCCAGCAGTTTTGGGGCCTGGGGGGAGCAGTACTTC.

This clonotype turned up a few times. The chain joins TRBV12-3 or TRBV12-4 to TRBJ2-5, with 7 bases lining up with TRBD1. This CDR3 has 13 residues. Unmatched junction bases numbered 8, after V lost 10 bases and J lost 3 bases. The CDR3 DNA is TGTGCCACCATGCTCGACAGGGAAGAGACCCAGTACTTC. This sequence encodes CATMLDREETQYF.